The clone carrying this T cell receptor (beta chain) appeared many times. Its matching antigen is unknown. The sample belongs to a study of blood T cells in healthy people across ages. Whole-study findings and limits: Strong correlation linked observed beta diversity and percent naive T cells.

Per sample, a minimum of 7 million PBMCs were isolated. V gave up 2 bases and J gave up 0 bases, with 8 bases separating them. The germline CDR1 and CDR2 sequences are MGHDK and SYGVNS. CDR3 size: 15 residues. It was with a sample-barcoded 5' primer and a J-beta primer mix that a second PCR of roughly 6 to 12 cycles was run. MiXCR, run by TCRdb on the 5' RACE reads, gives a single entry per CDR3 protein. The sample lists approximately 810,000 distinct CDR3 sequences, 29% occurring once. The chain uses TRBV25-1 and TRBJ2-1, with D hard to call. The clonotype comes from a woman of 80 years or more in good health. The material sequenced was blood. The CDR3, as DNA: TGTGCCAGCAGTGAAGTCAGCAGCTCCTACAATGAGCAGTTCTTC. This gives the protein CASSEVSSSYNEQFF. The full variable domain, rest sourced from reference TRBV25-1 and TRBJ2-1, is EADIYQTPRYLVIGTGKKITLECSQTMGHDKMYWYQQDPGMELHLIHYSYGVNSTEKGDLSSESTVSRIRTEHFPLTLESARPSHTSQYLCASSEVSSSYNEQFFGPGTRLTVL.